These 19 T cell receptor beta chains came from one sample sequenced in a study. TCRdb used MiXCR to reprocess the 5' RACE reads, holding one entry per CDR3 protein. The data contain fewer than 15,000 distinct CDR3 sequences, more than 20% of them singletons. Sequenced: naive CD4+ T cells sorted from blood. Noted subset: naive CD4+ T cells, CD4+CD45RA+CD25-. All receptors come from a female donor with breast cancer.

This clonotype was recorded many times. The chain combines TRBV5-1 with TRBJ2-1; 10 bases line up with TRBD2. The CDR3 is 16 residues long. The germline gives CDR1 SGHRS, CDR2 YFSETQ. J was trimmed by 6 bases and V by 3 bases; bases with no gene match: 9. This chain's CDR3 is CASSWNLAGEPNEQFF. The CDR3 region has the DNA TGCGCCAGCAGCTGGAACCTAGCGGGAGAACCCAATGAGCAGTTCTTC.

By share, this clonotype ranks as medium-sized. The CDR3 is CASSSTWTGGGHEQYF. The CDR3 DNA is TGCGCCAGCAGCTCCACCTGGACAGGGGGCGGCCACGAGCAGTACTTC. This rearrangement joins TRBV5-1 to TRBJ2-7, with 11 bases aligning to TRBD1. The germline V gene encodes CDR1 SGHRS and CDR2 YFSETQ. Trimming cost V 3 bases and J 5 bases; bases outside gene matches: 10. This CDR3 region has 16 residues.

In its sample, this clonotype was seen a few times. The rearrangement joins TRBV14 to TRBJ2-1; TRBD2 matches 8 bases. CDR1 is SGHDN, CDR2 FVKESK, per germline. The CDR3 extends over 15 amino acids. The junction had 7 bases not matched to a gene; V was cut back by 1 base and J by 8 bases. The CDR3 nucleotides read TGTGCCAGCAGCCAAGTCGGGAGGGCCAGGGATGAGCAGTTCTTC. This codes for CASSQVGRARDEQFF.

This clonotype was counted only a few times. V and J are TRBV6-1 and TRBJ1-5, with D unresolved. Per germline, CDR1 MNHNS and CDR2 SASEGT. V dropped 2 bases and J dropped 3 bases, with 11 bases sitting between them. There are 15 residues in the CDR3. As DNA, the CDR3 is TGTGCCAGCAGTGAACAAGACCGGGACAATCAGCCCCAGCATTTT. Translated, it gives CASSEQDRDNQPQHF.

Notes on this clonotype: A much larger clonotype is one base distant, so this may be a read error. The chain combines TRBV11-2 with TRBJ1-3, with D possibly TRBD1 on 6 matching bases. CDR3 length equals 14 residues. Germline lookup yields CDR1 SGHAT and CDR2 FQNNGV. DNA for the CDR3: TGTGCCAGCAGCTTAGGGGGGGCTGGAGACACCATATATTTT. It specifies CASSLGGAGDTIYF.

Regarding this clonotype: One base away lies a much larger clone, so this may be a sequencing read error. The CDR3 carries no conserved terminal phenylalanine or tryptophan, so it likely arises from a read error. This chain joins TRBV4-1 and TRBJ2-1, with 8 positions matching TRBD1. Trimming took 4 bases from V and 7 from J; bases not matched to a gene: 6. CDR3 length: 14 amino acids. The germline CDR1 and CDR2 sequences are MGHRA and YSYEKL. Here the CDR3 reads CASSLGDRGNEQFS. For the CDR3, the DNA is TGCGCCAGCAGCCTCGGCGACAGGGGAAATGAGCAGTTCTCC.

In the case of this clonotype: A read error may account for a junction end that differs from germline. V is TRBV5-1 and J is TRBJ2-3, with a weak D call TRBD1 (6 bases). Germline CDR1 and CDR2: SGHRS and YFSETQ. CDR3 length: 17 residues. CDR3 bases: TGCGCCAGCAGCTTGGGACACAGGGATGGTAGCGCAGATACACAGTATTTT. Its translation: CASSLGHRDGSADTQYF.

This clonotype was observed many times. V and J are TRBV20-1 and TRBJ1-5; D remains ambiguous. This CDR3 is 14 amino acids long. The germline V and J ends were trimmed by 5 bases and 5 bases, with 16 bases remaining between them. Germline CDR1 and CDR2: DFQATT and SNEGSKA (reference sequence). Here the CDR3 reads CSAPGPDIDQPQHF. DNA of the CDR3: TGCAGTGCTCCCGGGCCAGATATAGATCAGCCCCAGCATTTT.

The rearrangement links TRBV28 to TRBJ1-1; D call uncertain. Germline assignment: CDR1 MDHEN and CDR2 SYDVKM. Trimming stripped 4 bases from V and 4 bases from J, with 16 bases between. This CDR3 contains 15 residues. CDR3 nucleotide sequence: TGTGCCAGCAGTTCCCAAACAGAGTATTTCACTGAAGCTTTCTTT. This gives the protein CASSSQTEYFTEAFF.

Comment on this clonotype: It may be a read error: a sequence one base away is much more abundant. The CDR3 loop is CATKAGGPSYELYF. The CDR3 region has the DNA TGTGCCACTAAAGCGGGAGGGCCCTCCTACGAGCTGTACTTC. V gene TRBV7-8 combines with J gene TRBJ2-7, with 10 nucleotides matching TRBD2. This CDR3 comprises 14 residues. The V gene's germline CDR1 is SGHVS and CDR2 FQNEAQ.

This clonotype has only a few counts. The gene calls are TRBV30 and TRBJ1-2; D is unresolved. From germline, CDR1 is GTSNPN and CDR2 SVGIG (reference sequence). V lost 1 base and J lost 5, with 8 bases in between. This CDR3 region has 12 residues. The CDR3 sequence is CAWSDGRYGYTF. CDR3 coding DNA: TGTGCCTGGAGTGATGGCAGATATGGCTACACCTTC.

This clonotype was picked up a small number of times. The V and J genes are TRBV5-6 and TRBJ1-1; TRBD1 matches at 7 bases. V lost 7 bases and J lost 1; bases outside the gene matches: 1. Germline V gene lookup returns CDR1 SGHDT and CDR2 YYEEEE. This CDR3 has 12 amino acids. The CDR3 protein is CASGQANTEAFF. The DNA of the CDR3 is TGTGCCAGCGGACAGGCGAACACTGAAGCTTTCTTT.

This clonotype rates as medium-sized. The rearrangement uses TRBV5-1 and TRBJ1-1; D unresolved. V gave up 1 base and J gave up 0 bases, with 4 bases separating them. CDR3 length equals 13 residues. From germline, CDR1 is SGHRS and CDR2 YFSETQ. The chain's CDR3 is CASSLYLNTEAFF. The CDR3 nucleotides read TGCGCCAGCAGCTTGTATCTGAACACTGAAGCTTTCTTT. Based on the CDR3 plus reference TRBV5-1 and TRBJ1-1, the full variable domain is KAGVTQTPRYLIKTRGQQVTLSCSPISGHRSVSWYQQTPGQGLQFLFEYFSETQRNKGNFPGRFSGRQFSNSRSEMNVSTLELGDSALYLCASSLYLNTEAFFGQGTRLTVV.

This clonotype was found many times. The V and J genes are TRBV20-1 and TRBJ2-5; 9 bases map to TRBD2. The CDR3 is 15 residues long. J lost 2 bases, V lost 7 bases, and 11 bases had no gene match. CDR1 DFQATT and CDR2 SNEGSKA come from the germline V gene (reference sequence). The CDR3 spells CSDDQGGREQETQYF. CDR3 sequence (DNA): TGCAGTGACGACCAGGGCGGGAGGGAGCAAGAGACCCAGTACTTC.

This clonotype was counted at least ten times. The J gene is TRBJ2-1, the V gene TRBV6-1; D perhaps matches TRBD2 (6 bases). Trimming cost V 2 bases and J 9 bases, with 14 bases left between them. The CDR3 is made up of 14 amino acids. Germline assignment: CDR1 MNHNS and CDR2 SASEGT. CDR3 region: CASSERRREAEQFF. Written as DNA, the CDR3 is TGTGCCAGCAGTGAACGTAGAAGGGAGGCTGAGCAGTTCTTC.

The table lists this clonotype with many counts. The chain uses TRBV5-1 and TRBJ2-1; 16 bases are shared with TRBD2. The ends lost 3 bases at V and 3 bases at J; junction bases unmatched: 9. From germline, CDR1 is SGHRS and CDR2 YFSETQ. The CDR3 length is 19 residues. The CDR3 DNA is TGCGCCAGCAGCTACCCGGGACTAGCGGGAGGGCAGGACTACAATGAGCAGTTCTTC. This codes for CASSYPGLAGGQDYNEQFF.

This clonotype occurred many times. This chain links TRBV20-1 with TRBJ2-1, with 7 bases fitting TRBD1. V shed 0 bases, J shed 0 bases, and the junction held 2 bases outside the gene matches. This CDR3 has 15 amino acids. CDR1 is DFQATT and CDR2 is SNEGSKA in the germline V gene (reference sequence). The CDR3 protein is CSARETGSSYNEQFF. CDR3 nucleotides: TGCAGTGCTAGAGAGACAGGGAGCTCCTACAATGAGCAGTTCTTC.

Worth noting for this clonotype: At one end the junction does not follow the germline gene, possibly because of a read error. The rearrangement links TRBV6-1 to TRBJ1-2, with D perhaps matching TRBD1 (5 bases). The germline CDR1 and CDR2 sequences are MNHNS and SASEGT. This CDR3 region has 12 residues. This CDR3 is CVSVYYGGGYTF. The CDR3 coding sequence is TGTGTCAGCGTATATTATGGGGGTGGCTACACCTTC.

The chain combines TRBV10-3 with TRBJ2-1; 9 bases are a match to TRBD2. The V gene's germline CDR1 is ENHRY and CDR2 SYGVKD. The trim removed 8 bases at V and 7 bases at J, leaving 12 bases unmatched. The CDR3 covers 15 residues. CDR3 protein: CAISTHSGSGNEQFF. The CDR3 DNA follows: TGTGCCATCTCTACCCATAGCGGGAGTGGGAATGAGCAGTTCTTC.